Here is one T cell receptor beta chain with its context. Its target is unknown. This specimen comes from a study of cytomegalovirus exposure and HLA in healthy donors. PCR amplification relied on 60 Vbeta primers (plus 13 Jbeta primers). Sequenced by immunoSEQ multiplex PCR; TCRdb stores in-frame clones only, minus some. The sample has 130,000 or so clones; 84% are singletons. The CDR3 runs 12 residues. Germline assignment: CDR1 MNHEY and CDR2 SVGAGI. With V trimmed by 5 bases and J by 10 bases, 5 bases remained unmatched. Study-level points and caveats: In a later analysis, parvovirus B19, influenza, CMV and Epstein-Barr virus appeared linked to several top co-occurrence clusters. A missense variant in DCLRE1C was later tied to TCR beta V- and J-gene trimming. Specificity for CMV antigens was confirmed in vitro for a few of the CMV-associated chains. Many donors shared some public TCRs, even though most TCR sequences were rare.

The source of this sequence is a woman between 18 and 29 years old in good health and CMV-seropositive. The V call is TRBV6-5, the J call TRBJ1-1; 9 nucleotides agree with TRBD1. Sequenced input: PBMCs. The CDR3 DNA is TGTGCCAGCAGTCAAGGGACAGGGCGAGCTTTCTTT. Translated, it gives CASSQGTGRAFF.